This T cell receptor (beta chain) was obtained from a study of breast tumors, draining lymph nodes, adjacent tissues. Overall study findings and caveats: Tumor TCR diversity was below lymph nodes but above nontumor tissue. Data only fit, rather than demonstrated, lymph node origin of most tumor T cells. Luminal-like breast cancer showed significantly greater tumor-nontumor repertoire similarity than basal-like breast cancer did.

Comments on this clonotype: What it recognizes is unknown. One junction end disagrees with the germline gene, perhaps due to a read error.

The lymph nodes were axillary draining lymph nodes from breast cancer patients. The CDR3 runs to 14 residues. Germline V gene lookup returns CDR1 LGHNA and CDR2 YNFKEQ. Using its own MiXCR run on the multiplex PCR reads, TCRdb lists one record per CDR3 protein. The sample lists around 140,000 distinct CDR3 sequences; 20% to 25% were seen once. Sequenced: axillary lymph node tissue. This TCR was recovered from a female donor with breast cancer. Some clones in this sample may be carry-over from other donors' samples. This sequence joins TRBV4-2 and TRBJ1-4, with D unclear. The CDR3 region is CASSQDISNGKLFF. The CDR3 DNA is TGTGCCAGCAGCCAAGATATATCTAATGGAAAACTGTTTTTT.